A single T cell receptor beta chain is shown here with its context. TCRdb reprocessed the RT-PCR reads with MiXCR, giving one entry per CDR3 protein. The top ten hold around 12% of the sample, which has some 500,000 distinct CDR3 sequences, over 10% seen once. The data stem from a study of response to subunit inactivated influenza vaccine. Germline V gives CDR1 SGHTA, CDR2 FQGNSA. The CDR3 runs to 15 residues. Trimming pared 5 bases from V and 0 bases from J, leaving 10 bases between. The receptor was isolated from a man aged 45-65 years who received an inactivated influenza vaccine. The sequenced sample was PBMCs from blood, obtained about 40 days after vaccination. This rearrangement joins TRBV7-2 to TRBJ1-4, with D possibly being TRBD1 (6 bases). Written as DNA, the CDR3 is TGTGCCAGCAGCCCGTGGACAGCAACTAATGAAAAACTGTTTTTT. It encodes CASSPWTATNEKLFF.